This T cell receptor (beta chain) was sequenced in a study of OX40 agonist ivuxolimab in advanced cancers. Study-level information: The group had a mean age of 60 years, ranged from roughly 23 to 90, and was roughly 83% male. Partial responses occurred in Three dose-escalation patients, one with hepatocellular carcinoma and two with cutaneous melanoma.

Trimming left V 2 bases short and J 2 bases short, with 16 bases between. Germline V gene lookup returns CDR1 SGHDT and CDR2 YYEEEE. The CDR3 has 16 amino acids. The method was immunoSEQ multiplex PCR; TCRdb's version includes in-frame clones alone and lacks a portion of them. Counted here are about 27,000 clones, approximately 86% occurring once; the ten biggest clones make up around 29%. Source: CD4+ or CD8+ T cells sorted from blood, taken in a trial of the OX40 agonist ivuxolimab. This receptor was taken from an adult with an advanced solid tumor such as melanoma, head and neck, liver or kidney cancer. The chain has TRBV5-6 and TRBJ2-5, with D possibly being TRBD2 (5 bases). CDR3 coding DNA: TGTGCCAGCAGCTTAGCGGTGGGAAGTCCGCAAGAGACCCAGTACTTC. The encoded protein is CASSLAVGSPQETQYF.